The sequence of this T cell receptor beta chain was determined in a study of response to subunit inactivated influenza vaccine. In its sample, this clonotype was seen a few times. Antigen: not known. Findings of the study overall: Every seasonal influenza vaccination brings in few new T cells, the authors suggested.

TCRdb re-derived calls from the RT-PCR reads in MiXCR, one entry per CDR3 protein. The sample includes under 750,000 distinct CDR3 sequences, around 11% of them seen just once. This sample comprised PBMCs from blood, obtained on the day of vaccination. The clonotype was recovered from a man aged 45-65 years who received an inactivated influenza vaccine.

The CDR3 DNA is TGCGCCAGCAGTTCCCAGGGAATTCGTGGAGAAAAACTGTTTTTT. It translates to CASSSQGIRGEKLFF. The rearrangement joins TRBV5-1 to TRBJ1-4; D perhaps matches TRBD1 (5 bases). V was shortened by 5 bases and J by 8 bases, with 19 bases between the two germline ends. Germline V gene data show CDR1 as SGHRS and CDR2 as YFSETQ. The CDR3 sequence is 15 residues long. The full variable domain, its missing parts supplied by reference TRBV5-1 and TRBJ1-4, is KAGVTQTPRYLIKTRGQQVTLSCSPISGHRSVSWYQQTPGQGLQFLFEYFSETQRNKGNFPGRFSGRQFSNSRSEMNVSTLELGDSALYLCASSSQGIRGEKLFFGSGTQLSVL.